This TCR beta chain appears in the sequencing data of a study of CD8 T cells in ankylosing spondylitis. One entry per CDR3 protein results from TCRdb running MiXCR on the 5' RACE reads. The sample has fewer than 550,000 distinct CDR3 sequences, 5.3% seen once. Points from the study as a whole: Past research had described some motif variants in reactive arthritis synovial fluid and blood. Among TCR beta sequences, a motif of eight highly homologous variants appeared characteristic of ankylosing spondylitis blood.

This clonotype showed up many times. The antigen is undetermined. With V trimmed by 8 bases and J by 5 bases, 9 bases remained unmatched. This CDR3 is 16 amino acids long. The V gene's germline CDR1 is SEHNR and CDR2 FQNEAQ (reference sequence). The receptor was isolated from a male donor with ankylosing spondylitis. Input material: blood, either unsorted or a sorted T cell fraction (not recorded which). The chain uses TRBV7-9 and TRBJ2-2, with 12 bases identical to TRBD1. The CDR3 protein is CASLTPGQGATGELFF. CDR3 bases: TGTGCCAGCCTTACACCGGGACAGGGGGCGACCGGGGAGCTGTTTTTT.